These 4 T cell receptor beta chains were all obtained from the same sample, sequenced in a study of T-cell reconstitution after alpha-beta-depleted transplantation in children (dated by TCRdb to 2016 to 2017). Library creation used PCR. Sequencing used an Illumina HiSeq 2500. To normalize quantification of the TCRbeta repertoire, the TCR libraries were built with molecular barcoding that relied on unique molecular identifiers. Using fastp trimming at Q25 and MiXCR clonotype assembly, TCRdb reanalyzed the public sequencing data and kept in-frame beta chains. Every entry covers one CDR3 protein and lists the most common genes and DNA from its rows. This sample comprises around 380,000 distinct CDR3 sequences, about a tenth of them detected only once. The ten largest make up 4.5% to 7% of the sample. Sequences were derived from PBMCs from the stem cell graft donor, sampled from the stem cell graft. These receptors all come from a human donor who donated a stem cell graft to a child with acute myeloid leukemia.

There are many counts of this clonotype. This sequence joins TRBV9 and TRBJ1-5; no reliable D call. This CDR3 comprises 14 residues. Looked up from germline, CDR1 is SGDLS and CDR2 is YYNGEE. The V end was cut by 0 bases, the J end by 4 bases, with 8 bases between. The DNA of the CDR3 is TGTGCCAGCAGCGTAGGCGTCTCAAATCAGCCCCAGCATTTT. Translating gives CASSVGVSNQPQHF.

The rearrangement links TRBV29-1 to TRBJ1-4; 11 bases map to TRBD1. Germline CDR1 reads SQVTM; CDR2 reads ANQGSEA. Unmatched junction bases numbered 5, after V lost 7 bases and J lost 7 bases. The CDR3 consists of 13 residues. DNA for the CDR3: TGCAGCGAGAGGGACAGGGGGTCTGAAAAACTGTTTTTT. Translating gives CSERDRGSEKLFF.

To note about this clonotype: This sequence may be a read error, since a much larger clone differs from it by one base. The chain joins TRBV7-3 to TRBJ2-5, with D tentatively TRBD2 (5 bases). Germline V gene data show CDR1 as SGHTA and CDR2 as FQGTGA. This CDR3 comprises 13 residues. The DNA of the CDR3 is TGTGCCATCAGCTCCGGGGTTGGGGAGACCCAGTACTTC. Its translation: CAISSGVGETQYF. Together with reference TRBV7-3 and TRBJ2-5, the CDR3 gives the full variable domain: GAGVSQTPSNKVTEKGKYVELRCDPISGHTALYWYRQSLGQGPEFLIYFQGTGAADDSGLPNDRFFAVRPEGSVSTLKIQRTERGDSAVYLCAISSGVGETQYFGPGTRLLVL.

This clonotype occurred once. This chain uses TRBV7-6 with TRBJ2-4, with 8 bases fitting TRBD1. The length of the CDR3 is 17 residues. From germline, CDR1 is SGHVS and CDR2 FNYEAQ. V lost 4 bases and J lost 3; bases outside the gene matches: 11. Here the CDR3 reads CASSSETFTGGKNIQYF. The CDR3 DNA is TGTGCCAGCAGCTCAGAGACCTTTACAGGGGGCAAAAACATTCAGTACTTC.